A selection of T cell receptor beta chains follows, all from one sample in a study of T cell responses to AZD1222 COVID-19 vaccine. The method was immunoSEQ multiplex PCR; TCRdb's version includes in-frame clones alone and lacks a portion of them. Of 57,000 or so clones listed, roughly three quarters are singletons. This specimen consisted of peripheral blood, obtained on day 0 of AZD1222 vaccination. The receptors were gathered from an adult in good health. The CDR3 runs from the conserved cysteine through the conserved F or W. D genes are given only for firm matches. Size values are once, few and many counts, or a class for expanded clones, and some rows have none.

d_call j_call v_call clone_size cdr3_nt cdr3_aa
TRBD1 TRBJ1-4 TRBV6-2/TRBV6-3 - TGTGCCAGCAGCAACCGACAGGGGAGAATTGAAAAACTGTTTTTT CASSNRQGRIEKLFF
TRBD1 TRBJ2-1 TRBV10-3 - TGTGCCATCAGTGAGTCGGGGACAGCTGATGGGCAGTTCTTC CAISESGTADGQFF
TRBD1 TRBJ1-2 TRBV3-1/TRBV3-2 - TGTGCCAGCAGCCTAGGACTCACAGGGGAAATCGGTGGCTACACCTTC CASSLGLTGEIGGYTF
TRBD1 TRBJ2-7 TRBV29-1 once TGCAGCGCTACAGGGGGTCCTTCCTACGAGCAGTACTTC CSATGGPSYEQYF
- TRBJ2-1 TRBV14 - TGTGCCAGCAGCCGGCTTGGGAGCGCCTACAATGAGCAGTTCTTC CASSRLGSAYNEQFF
- TRBJ2-7 TRBV11-2 - TGTGCCAGCAGCGCGGGACCTTCCTACGAGCAGTACTTC CASSAGPSYEQYF
- TRBJ1-2 TRBV15 - TGTGCCACCAGCGCCAACGGGAGGGTAGACTATGGCTACACCTTC CATSANGRVDYGYTF
TRBD2 TRBJ2-7 TRBV11-2 - TGTGCCAGCAGCTCGGGACTAGCGGACTACGAGCAGTACTTC CASSSGLADYEQYF
TRBD1 TRBJ1-1 TRBV4-2 - TGTGCCAGCAGCCAAGACCCAGGGGGACTGAACACTGAAGCTTTCTTT CASSQDPGGLNTEAFF
TRBD1 TRBJ1-6 TRBV19 few TGTGCCAGTAGTAGCACAGGGGGAAGTTCACCCCTCCACTTT CASSSTGGSSPLHF
- TRBJ2-3 TRBV5-1 - TGCGCCAGCAGCTTGGCCCCGGGGACAGATACGCAGTATTTT CASSLAPGTDTQYF
TRBD1 TRBJ1-5 TRBV27 - TGTGCCGCAGGGGGACAGGGAGGCCAGCCCCAGCATTTT CAAGGQGGQPQHF
- TRBJ2-7 TRBV28 - TGTGCCAGCAGCCAAGGTCACGGTTTAGGGAGCTCCTACGAGCAGTACTTC CASSQGHGLGSSYEQYF
- TRBJ2-7 TRBV13 - TGTGCCAGCAGCTTAGAGGGGTTGAGGCCCGGGCTATCGGCCGGCGAGCAGTACTTC CASSLEGLRPGLSAGEQYF
TRBD1 TRBJ2-1 TRBV2 few TGTGCCAGCACCCCGGGGGGTCCCGGGACAGGGTTCAATGAGCAGTTCTTC CASTPGGPGTGFNEQFF
- TRBJ1-4 TRBV6-5 - TGTGCCACTTACCTATCCGGGGGTGAAAAACTGTTTTTT CATYLSGGEKLFF
- TRBJ1-6 TRBV5-1 few TGCGCCAGCAGAGAAATAATTCAGGCGAATTCACCCCTCCACTTT CASREIIQANSPLHF
TRBD1 TRBJ1-1 TRBV3-1/TRBV3-2 - TGTGCCAGCAGCCAGGGGACAGGGGTATCTCTTGCTGAAGCTTTCTTT CASSQGTGVSLAEAFF
- TRBJ1-2 TRBV27 few TGTGCCAGCGGCAGGAATAACTATGGCTACACCTTC CASGRNNYGYTF
- TRBJ1-5 TRBV7-9 - TGTGCCAGCAGCTTAGGGTTGGACCGTAATCAGCCCCAGCATTTT CASSLGLDRNQPQHF
- TRBJ2-7 TRBV12-3/TRBV12-4 - TGTGCCAGCAGTCGCGGCAGCTACGAGCAGTACTTC CASSRGSYEQYF
- TRBJ1-5 TRBV6-6 few TGTGCCAGCATTCGAGGCACAGGGAGGAGTCAGCCCCAGCATTTT CASIRGTGRSQPQHF
TRBD1 TRBJ1-1 TRBV27 - TGTGCCAGCAGTCAGGACAGGGGCTACACTGAAGCTTTCTTT CASSQDRGYTEAFF
- TRBJ1-4 TRBV2 - TGTGCCAGCAGTGATATCAGGGGAAATGAAAAACTGTTTTTT CASSDIRGNEKLFF
- TRBJ2-7 TRBV7-2 - TGTGCCAGCAGCTTAGGGGCTAGGTCGTTATACGAGCAGTACTTC CASSLGARSLYEQYF
- TRBJ2-5 TRBV7-9 - TGTGCCAGCAGGGACGTTGGGGTTGTAGAGACCCAGTACTTC CASRDVGVVETQYF
TRBD2 TRBJ2-7 TRBV5-8 few TGTGCCAGCAACCGGGAGGAGTTCGGCGAGCAGTACTTC CASNREEFGEQYF
- TRBJ1-5 TRBV4-1 - TGCGCCAGCAGCCAAGCACTTCTCTCCAGGTCGAAACAGCCCCAGCATTTT CASSQALLSRSKQPQHF
TRBD1 TRBJ1-2 TRBV5-1 - TGCGCCAGCAGCCTGGAGGGACAGGCAGCTAACTATGGCTACACCTTC CASSLEGQAANYGYTF
- TRBJ1-4 TRBV5-8 - TGTGCCAGCAGCCCTAGAGAAAAACTGTTTTTT CASSPREKLFF
- TRBJ1-5 TRBV28 - TGTGCCAGCAGTTCTTATCAGCCCCAGCATTTT CASSSYQPQHF
- TRBJ2-1 TRBV11-2 few TGTGCCAGCAGCTTATCCCGCGGTGAGCAGTTCTTC CASSLSRGEQFF
- TRBJ2-5 TRBV7-9 few TGTGCCAGCAGCTTCCCCTTAGAGACCCAGTACTTC CASSFPLETQYF
TRBD1 TRBJ1-1 TRBV3-1/TRBV3-2 - TGTGCCAGCAGCCAAGGGGACAGCCAGAACACTGAAGCTTTCTTT CASSQGDSQNTEAFF
- TRBJ2-5 TRBV5-4 - TGTGCCAGCAGGGCCGGGACGGAACAAGAGACCCAGTACTTC CASRAGTEQETQYF
- TRBJ1-4 TRBV7-9 - TGTGCCAGCCGAACAAACAAAGACATGAAGAATGAAAAACTGTTTTTT CASRTNKDMKNEKLFF
- TRBJ2-1 TRBV12-5 once TGTGCTAGTGCCCTCGGAGGGCCCCCCTTCAATGAGCAGTTCTTC CASALGGPPFNEQFF
- TRBJ1-5 TRBV2 - TGTGCCAGCAAGGGTGAGGGCAATCAGCCCCAGCATTTT CASKGEGNQPQHF
TRBD1 TRBJ1-4 TRBV20-1 many TGCAGTGCTAGTTACTGGGACAGGGCGCAGTCTTATAATGAAAAACTGTTTTTT CSASYWDRAQSYNEKLFF
TRBD2 TRBJ2-1 TRBV4-1 - TGCGCCAGCAGCCAGGGACTAGCGGGGGTTCGGAATGAGCAGTTCTTC CASSQGLAGVRNEQFF
TRBD2 TRBJ2-7 TRBV6-2/TRBV6-3 - TGTGCCAGCAGTCGGGGAGGGGCTCTCTCCTACGAGCAGTACTTC CASSRGGALSYEQYF
- TRBJ2-2 TRBV6-2/TRBV6-3 - TGTGCCAGCAGTTACTTCGACCAAACCGGGGAGCTGTTTTTT CASSYFDQTGELFF
TRBD1 TRBJ1-2 TRBV24-1 - TGTGCCACCAGTGATTCAGGGGGACAGGGGTACCATGGCTACACCTTC CATSDSGGQGYHGYTF
- TRBJ1-2 TRBV4-1 few TGCGCCAGCAGCGCCACCGGGACTGTAAACTATGGCTACACCTTC CASSATGTVNYGYTF
- TRBJ1-6 TRBV5-1 once TGCGCCAGCAGCTTGGATGGGGGCAGGTCCAGGTCACCCCTCCACTTT CASSLDGGRSRSPLHF